This T cell receptor beta chain originates from a study of cytomegalovirus exposure and HLA in healthy donors (TCRdb year 2017). Concerning the study at large: An earlier analysis of a few hundred of the donors reported 276 Gb of sequence data and 117 million unique TCR beta sequences obtained from approximately 180 million T cells. Approximately 330 gigabases of sequencing data and 70 million to 95 million unique TCR sequences made up an early release that covered about 640 HLA-typed donors. Of the approximately 400 genotyped donors, 75% to 85% were placed in the genetic ancestry cluster associated with self-reported Caucasian donors. The study aimed to test whether signatures of past pathogen exposure could be identified by cataloging public T cell receptors. Using immunosequencing, the study profiled T cell repertoires from 666 subjects and related those repertoires to cytomegalovirus serostatus. A separate validation cohort of over a hundred different subjects was used in addition to the roughly 700-subject first cohort. High-throughput TCR immunosequencing, statistical association of individual TCRs with disease status, and machine learning were combined to predict cytomegalovirus infection status. To study patterns of TCR occurrence, a later analysis re-analyzed previously published TCR beta repertoires from just over 650 donors and added high-resolution HLA genotyping. The later analysis used no new phenotypic data to find candidate immune exposures, relying instead on TCR beta sequences and their occurrence across donors. In an earlier analysis of roughly 600 of the donors, high-throughput TCR beta sequencing was used to judge whether each TCR beta V gene segment behaved as functional or pseudogenic. Donor age, sex, ethnicity and CMV serostatus were compiled alongside the repertoire data. A later genetic analysis used genome-wide SNP genotypes for about 65% of the 666 donors, treating that subset as a discovery cohort. All discovery cohort repertoires had been generated on a single sequencing platform. Class I and class II HLA loci were covered by the typing at four-digit resolution. Typing coverage varied by locus: roughly 620-640 donors for A, B, C, DRB1 and DQB1; 500 to 550 for DQA1; about 570 for DPA1; roughly 470 for DPB1. Five DR-DQ haplotypes were treated as single units for association and clustering because of strong linkage in the cohort. On average, over 200,000 unique TCR beta nucleotide sequences were sequenced per donor among some 430 genotyped donors of the cohort, with 15% to 20% of those sequences being non-productive.

Ends trimmed: V by 3 bases, J by 2 bases; bases unmatched to a gene: 9. The CDR3 numbers 18 residues from cysteine through phenylalanine. Only CDR3 DNA remains: 54 bases, in frame from the first base. The germline V gene specifies SGHTA as CDR1 and FQGNSA as CDR2. Library method: the immunoSEQ multiplex PCR assay. The multiplex PCR relied on a mix of 60 forward primers for TCR Vbeta segments and 13 reverse primers for TCR Jbeta segments. Amplification of the CDR3 region of rearranged TCR beta genes was performed with a multiplex PCR assay on genomic DNA. Amplified TCR beta libraries were sequenced as 87-base-pair reads on the Illumina HiSeq System. Concerning the study's data processing: Across the 500 to 850 repertoires, a later analysis counted approximately 75 million unique TCR beta chains, roughly 11 million of which were shared by at least two donors. A nearest-neighbor algorithm error-corrected the raw reads and collapsed the reads into unique sequences, merging closely related sequences to remove PCR and sequencing errors. CDR3 sequences were aligned to IMGT reference sequences to assign V, D and J gene segments. Each retained sequence needed at least a six-nucleotide match to both a V gene segment and a J gene segment. A rearrangement was called productive if the CDR3 had no stop codons and remained in frame with V and J, and every other rearrangement was called non-productive. CDR3 was defined by IMGT convention, running from the second conserved V-encoded cysteine to the conserved J-encoded phenylalanine. In an earlier analysis of around 600 of the donors, sequences lacking an unambiguous match to a single V gene segment were excluded. In an earlier analysis of approximately 500 of the donors, a V segment was called functional when productive rearrangements were above 56.7%, and segregating when the standard deviation between donors exceeded 5%. A statistical classification framework was built for diagnosing cytomegalovirus status from the catalog of TCR beta chain sequences. V and J gene assignment, in a later analysis, came from comparing TCR nucleotide sequences with IMGT/GENE-DB human TR gene sequences. A later analysis assigned CDR3 sequences and most-parsimonious VDJ recombination scenarios with the TCRdist pipeline. A later analysis defined each TCR beta chain by its CDR3 amino acid sequence plus V-gene family, and excluded reads lacking a unique V-gene family. To address suspected cross-contamination and a sequencing artifact, a later analysis removed 592 highly shared, low-generation-probability nucleotide sequences. In a later analysis, a clonal expansion index was calculated for each public chain from normalized within-repertoire ranks of inferred template counts. Generation probabilities in a later analysis came from a VDJ recombination model fitted to out-of-frame rearrangements, and those results were checked against IGoR. Hypergeometric tests were used in a later analysis to score TCR-TCR, TCR-HLA and TCR-CMV co-occurrence, with a repertoire-size bias correction applied to the TCR pairs. False discovery rates were estimated in a later analysis by permuting HLA or CMV assignments 20 times. In a later analysis, co-occurring TCRs were grouped with DBSCAN, and TCRdist sequence similarity was added when clustering was performed within HLA-allele-positive subsets. For co-occurrence clustering, repertoires with fewer than 30,000 or more than 120,000 public chains were excluded, along with 5 or 6 repertoires with anomalous nucleotide sharing. In its TCRdb copy, this immuneACCESS table keeps in-frame sequences only and misses some clones. Where compared with another copy, unresolved V genes explain less than half of these, and the others have no known cause. D and trimming come from the DNA, and the V and J calls and clone size come from that table. For this sample there are about 190,000 clones; approximately 84% appear just once. The ten most abundant clones make up around 0.26% of the sample.

What the research found in general, with its limitations: A further reported finding was that TCR beta sequences accurately predicted the HLA-A and HLA-B alleles for most subjects in the first cohort. According to a later analysis, most CMV-associated TCR beta chains appeared to be HLA-restricted, and the HLA associations seemed to be driven largely by CMV exposure. For the cohort, immune exposure information was limited to CMV serostatus. According to the authors, the approach could potentially be generalized to other disease states and immunological phenotypes. Only TCR beta chains were sequenced in this cohort, and the absence of alpha or paired-chain data limited detectable features. Broadly in line with IMGT annotations, most TCR beta V segments showed up in productive rearrangements about 90% or about 30% of the time in an earlier analysis of 587 of the donors. Correlated functional status among segregating V segments might be attributable to linkage disequilibrium, but an unknown experimental factor could not be ruled out. While some public TCRs were present in many individuals, most TCR sequences turned up only very rarely across donors. A later genetic analysis reported fewer N-insertions in productive TCRs among donors in an Asian-associated ancestry cluster than the 666-donor mean. In a later analysis, several top co-occurrence clusters were reported to appear linked to parvovirus B19, influenza, CMV and Epstein-Barr virus. When HLA alleles, especially DR and DQ, strongly co-occurred, TCR associations were difficult to assign to individual alleles. A cluster of highly shared sequence variants was judged likely to be a technical artifact of the sequencing pipeline. The classifier was reported to diagnose cytomegalovirus status with high specificity and sensitivity in both the original cohort and the validation cohort. Specific HLA alleles were associated with roughly 16,000 TCR beta sequences at a false discovery rate of 0.05 in a later analysis. An association between a missense DCLRE1C variant and V-gene and J-gene trimming of TCR beta chains was found in a later genetic analysis and replicated in an independent cohort. In vitro tests confirmed that three of the cytomegalovirus-associated TCR beta chains recognize cytomegalovirus antigens. Because counts were too low, more than 15 rarely observed V segments, including chromosome 9 orphons, were excluded from the earlier analysis of around 640 of the donors. In a later analysis, HLA-associated TCR beta chains were found to be more clonally expanded and to have lower generation probabilities than equally common non-associated chains. A later analysis found that TCR association rates varied across HLA loci, with DRB1 alleles showing the most associated TCRs and HLA-C alleles the fewest. In the study, 150 to 200 TCR beta chains were listed as associated with cytomegalovirus. Roughly uniform sequencing depth across donors was assumed in presence/absence analyses, although this assumption may not hold. Some IMGT-functional V segments, including TRBV6-2 and TRBV6-3, could not be told apart with the 87-base-pair reads, so those segments were excluded. HLA typing was unavailable for some donors at each locus, so association tests used only the typed subset.

The cohort consisted of 670 or so healthy bone marrow donors. All cohort members were sampled while nominally healthy, although unrecorded immune exposures were likely present. The donor was CMV seronegative and was included in the group of several hundred seronegative cohort members. Every donor gave a peripheral blood sample, and the peripheral blood mononuclear cells from that sample were used for TCR beta sequencing. The Qiagen DNeasy Blood Extraction Kit was used to extract genomic DNA from the blood cell samples. To note about this clone: Its antigen remains unidentified. Nothing much larger sits one base from this clone, and base qualities are not available.

Sample: PBMCs. This TCR was sampled from a boy aged 5-17 years in good health and CMV-seronegative. Recombination joined TRBV7-2 with TRBJ2-3, with TRBD2 matching 12 junction bases. The CDR3 is CASSFGLAGILLTDTQYF. The bases read TGTGCCAGCAGCTTTGGACTAGCGGGAATACTCCTCACAGATACGCAGTATTTT.